This T cell receptor (beta chain) was recorded in a study of T-cell memory formation after mild COVID-19. General observations from the study: Among CD4+ contracting clones, most were CM and EM, and CD8+ ones EMRA.

In this sample, this clonotype turned up a few times. Its antigen is undetermined. TCRdb processed the 5' RACE reads anew with MiXCR; each CDR3 protein has one entry. Of 350,000 to 450,000 distinct CDR3 sequences in the sample, about an eighth were seen once. The germline V gene has CDR1 SGHAT and CDR2 FQNNGV. V lost 3 bases and J lost 8; bases outside the gene matches: 10. The CDR3 covers 15 residues. The clonotype originates from a man aged 18-30 years who had mild COVID-19 (a few samples of this study predate the infection). Cell type and time point are not known. The specimen sequenced was PBMCs or a T cell subset sorted from them (not recorded which). The V gene is TRBV11-2, the J gene TRBJ1-1; 9 bases map to TRBD1. CDR3 residues: CASSFYKGQGSEAFF. The CDR3 region has the DNA TGTGCCAGCAGCTTCTACAAGGGACAGGGTTCCGAAGCTTTCTTT.